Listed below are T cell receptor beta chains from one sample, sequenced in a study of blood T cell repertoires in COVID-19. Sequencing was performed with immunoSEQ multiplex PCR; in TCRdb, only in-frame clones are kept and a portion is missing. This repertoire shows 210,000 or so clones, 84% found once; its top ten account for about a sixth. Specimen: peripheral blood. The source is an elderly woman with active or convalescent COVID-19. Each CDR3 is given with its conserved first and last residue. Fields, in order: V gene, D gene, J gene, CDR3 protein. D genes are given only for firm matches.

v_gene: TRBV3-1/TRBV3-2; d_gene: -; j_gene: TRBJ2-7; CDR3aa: CASSQGRASYEQYF
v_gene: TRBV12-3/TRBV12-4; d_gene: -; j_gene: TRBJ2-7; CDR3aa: CASSSTREQYF
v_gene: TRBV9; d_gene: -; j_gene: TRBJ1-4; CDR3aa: CASSKGHPREEKLFF
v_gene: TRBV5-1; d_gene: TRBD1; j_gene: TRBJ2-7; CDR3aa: CASSLGRTGLSYEQYF
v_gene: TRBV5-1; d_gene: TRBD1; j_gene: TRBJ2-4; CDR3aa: CASSLAIGGRENIQYF
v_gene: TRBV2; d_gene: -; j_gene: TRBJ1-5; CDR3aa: CASSEQGSNQPQHF
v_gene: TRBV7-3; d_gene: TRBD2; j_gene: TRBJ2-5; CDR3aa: CASSSKLAQRGGRARETQYF
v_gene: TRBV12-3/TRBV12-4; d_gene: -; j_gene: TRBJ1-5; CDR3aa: CASSFYNQPQHF
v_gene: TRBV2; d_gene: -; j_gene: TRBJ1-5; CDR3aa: CASKRQGNQPQHF
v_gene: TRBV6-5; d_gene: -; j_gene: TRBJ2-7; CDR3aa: CASSYYQESEQYF
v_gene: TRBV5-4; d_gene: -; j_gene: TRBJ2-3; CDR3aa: CASRPPGGRGTDTQYF
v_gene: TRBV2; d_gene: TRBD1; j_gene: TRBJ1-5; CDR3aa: CASSGDSLNQPQHF
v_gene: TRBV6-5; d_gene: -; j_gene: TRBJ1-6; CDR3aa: CASSYYYRDNSPLHF
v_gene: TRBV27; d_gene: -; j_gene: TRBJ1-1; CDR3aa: CASSLWGRNTEAFF
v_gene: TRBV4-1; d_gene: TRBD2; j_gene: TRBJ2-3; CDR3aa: CASSLTSGTSGSVGYF
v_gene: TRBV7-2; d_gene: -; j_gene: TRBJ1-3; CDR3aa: CASSLGGRAAPTIYF